What follows are 18 T cell receptor beta chains derived from one specimen sequenced in a study of blood T cell repertoires in COVID-19. Method: immunoSEQ multiplex PCR; TCRdb's copy keeps in-frame clones and lacks some. The table shows over 80,000 clones, with 75% to 85% occurring only once. Source material: peripheral blood. These receptors were collected from a woman aged 80 or over with active or convalescent COVID-19.

The rearrangement uses TRBV30 and TRBJ2-1, with 8 nucleotides matching TRBD1. From germline, CDR1 is GTSNPN and CDR2 SVGIG (reference sequence). J gave up 12 bases and V 3 bases, and 10 bases lay outside the gene matches. This CDR3 comprises 13 residues. Written as DNA, the CDR3 is TGTGCCTGGAGAAACAGGGGGAATTATGTGCAGTTCTTC. As protein: CAWRNRGNYVQFF.

This chain links TRBV15 with TRBJ2-1, with D perhaps TRBD2 (7 bases). Per the germline V gene, CDR1 is LNHNV and CDR2 is YYDKDF (reference sequence). V was cut by 6 bases and J by 6 bases, with 12 bases left in between. This CDR3 comprises 13 residues. This CDR3 is CATRAGHGNEQFF. CDR3 in DNA: TGTGCCACCAGAGCGGGACACGGCAATGAGCAGTTCTTC.

The chain employs TRBV14 and TRBJ2-7; TRBD1 might be the D (6 bases). Between the trimmed V and J ends, which lost 4 bases and 6 bases, there was a span of 16 bases. In germline, CDR1 is SGHDN, CDR2 FVKESK. This CDR3 is 14 amino acids long. The CDR3 DNA is TGTGCCAGCAGCCGATCCAGGACAGACACCGAGCAGTACTTC. Encoded protein: CASSRSRTDTEQYF.

The chain joins TRBV28 to TRBJ1-6, with a tentative D call TRBD1 (5 bases). The CDR3 length is 14 residues. Germline V lookup: CDR1 MDHEN, CDR2 SYDVKM. Trimming removed 6 bases from V and 10 bases from J, with 16 bases in between. CDR3 in DNA: TGTGCCAGCAGCAACATGGGGGGGTACTCACCCCTCCACTTT. This encodes CASSNMGGYSPLHF.

V and J are TRBV2 and TRBJ2-5, with D possibly being TRBD2 (5 bases). Per the germline V gene, CDR1 is SNHLY and CDR2 is FYNNEI. V was pared by 7 bases and J by 4 bases, with 16 bases between. The CDR3 spans 14 residues. DNA for the CDR3: TGTGCCAGCACCCGGACTCGTGGAGGAGAGACCCAGTACTTC. Protein sequence: CASTRTRGGETQYF.

The rearrangement links TRBV6-5 to TRBJ1-2; 7 bases line up with TRBD1. Germline CDR1 reads MNHEY; CDR2 reads SVGAGI. There are 13 residues in the CDR3. Losses at the gene ends were 6 bases for V and 4 bases for J; bases not matched to a gene: 5. In nucleotides, the CDR3 is TGTGCCAGCAGACCTGGGGACAGCTATGGCTACACCTTC. Protein: CASRPGDSYGYTF.

V gene TRBV28 combines with J gene TRBJ2-1; D remains ambiguous. CDR3 length: 12 residues. V lost 4 bases and J 10 bases, leaving 11 bases between the germline ends. Germline CDR1 is MDHEN and CDR2 is SYDVKM. The CDR3 is CASSSPPGEQFF. DNA of the CDR3: TGTGCCAGCAGTTCCCCCCCAGGAGAGCAGTTCTTC.

V is TRBV5-1 and J is TRBJ2-5; a possible D gene is TRBD2 (5 bases). V lost 1 base, J lost 5 bases, and 18 bases lay in between. In germline, CDR1 is SGHRS, CDR2 YFSETQ. The CDR3 totals 16 residues. CDR3 coding DNA: TGCGCCAGCAGCTTGATACGGGGTGATTATTTTGAGACCCAGTACTTC. Translation: CASSLIRGDYFETQYF.

The genes are TRBV7-9 and TRBJ2-5; the match to TRBD2 covers 8 bases. The J segment lost 5 bases and the V segment lost 3 bases, leaving 2 bases of the junction unmatched. Germline V CDR1 and CDR2: SEHNR, FQNEAQ (reference sequence). The CDR3 runs 13 residues. The chain's CDR3 is CASSFRTSETQYF. CDR3 nucleotide sequence: TGTGCCAGCAGCTTTAGGACTAGCGAGACCCAGTACTTC.

The chain is built from TRBV7-3 and TRBJ2-4, with D perhaps TRBD2 (5 bases). V dropped 3 bases and J dropped 3 bases, with 15 bases sitting between them. This CDR3 is 16 amino acids long. Germline CDR1 and CDR2: SGHTA and FQGTGA. CDR3 nucleotides: TGTGCCAGCAGCTTTCGTGAGGGAGCGAACAAAAACATTCAGTACTTC. Translating gives CASSFREGANKNIQYF.

The chain links TRBV19 to TRBJ1-1; D call uncertain. In germline, CDR1 is LNHDA, CDR2 SQIVND (reference sequence). Trimming left V 8 bases short and J 0 bases short, with 19 bases between. The CDR3 is 16 amino acids. For the CDR3, the DNA is TGTGCCAGTCGGAGTAGCCCCGTGGGTGTGAACACTGAAGCTTTCTTT. Translation: CASRSSPVGVNTEAFF. Together with reference TRBV19 and TRBJ1-1, the CDR3 gives the full variable domain: DGGITQSPKYLFRKEGQNVTLSCEQNLNHDAMYWYRQDPGQGLRLIYYSQIVNDFQKGDIAEGYSVSREKKESFPLTVTSAQKNPTAFYLCASRSSPVGVNTEAFFGQGTRLTVV.

The chain couples TRBV6-2 or TRBV6-3 to TRBJ2-7; 7 bases match TRBD1. V lost 4 bases to trimming and J lost 4 bases; unmatched junction nucleotides: 4. Germline CDR1 reads MNHEY; CDR2 reads SVGEGT. The CDR3 has 13 residues. The DNA of the CDR3 is TGTGCCAGCAGTTTGACAGGGTGGTACGAGCAGTACTTC. It encodes CASSLTGWYEQYF.

The chain employs TRBV9 and TRBJ2-2; 14 positions agree with TRBD2. J lost 5 bases, V lost 2 bases, and 5 bases had no gene match. CDR3 size: 17 residues. Germline CDR1 and CDR2: SGDLS and YYNGEE. The CDR3: CASSVGTSGRWTGELFF. CDR3 DNA sequence: TGTGCCAGCAGCGTCGGGACTAGCGGGAGATGGACCGGGGAGCTGTTTTTT.

This clone has just one count. The V call is TRBV2, the J call TRBJ2-7, with 12 bases fitting TRBD2. This CDR3 has 15 residues. Germline values: CDR1 SNHLY, CDR2 FYNNEI. With V trimmed by 5 bases and J by 4 bases, 6 bases remained unmatched. The CDR3 nucleotides are TGTGCCAGCAGTCAAGGACTAGCGGGAATTTACGAGCAGTACTTC. Its protein is CASSQGLAGIYEQYF.

A single count supports this clone. The J gene is TRBJ2-3, the V gene TRBV6-5; 8 bases match TRBD2. With 2 bases clipped from V and 6 bases from J, the junction kept 4 bases outside the gene matches. Germline loops: CDR1 MNHEY, CDR2 SVGAGI. This CDR3 is built from 14 residues. The DNA for the CDR3 is TGTGCCAGCAGTTACACGGGAGGGCCCGATACGCAGTATTTT. Its translation is CASSYTGGPDTQYF.

The chain is built from TRBV4-2 and TRBJ2-3, with a tentative D call TRBD1 (5 bases). Trimming cost V 4 bases and J 5 bases, with 19 bases left between them. This CDR3 comprises 16 residues. In germline, CDR1 is LGHNA, CDR2 YNFKEQ. CDR3 coding DNA: TGTGCCAGCAGCCCGATTGAGGACCTAGGGGTAGATACGCAGTATTTT. It codes for CASSPIEDLGVDTQYF.

V usage is TRBV19 and J usage is TRBJ2-1, with a tentative D call TRBD2 (5 bases). Trimming shortened V by 3 bases and J by 12 bases, and 15 bases separated the two germline ends. In germline, CDR1 is LNHDA, CDR2 SQIVND (reference sequence). CDR3 length equals 13 residues. CDR3 DNA: TGTGCCAGTAGTATGGGTGAGGGCTCGGGGCAGTTCTTC. Its protein product is CASSMGEGSGQFF.

The chain employs TRBV28 and TRBJ1-2; TRBD1 agrees at 7 bases. Germline trimming cut 7 bases from V and 2 bases from J; bases unmatched to any gene: 7. Germline V CDR1 and CDR2: MDHEN, SYDVKM. CDR3 size: 14 residues. As DNA, the CDR3 is TGTGCCAGCACTTCCATGGACAGGAACTATGGCTACACCTTC. It translates to CASTSMDRNYGYTF.